This T cell receptor (beta chain) is drawn from a study of blood T cell repertoires in COVID-19 (TCRdb year 2020). The study in broad terms: Samples from collaborators originated in the United States, Italy and Spain and spanned both the acute and convalescent phases of COVID-19. The material from the prospective study consisted of cDNA or gDNA derived from T cells, B-cell-depleted T cells, or PBMCs. Subjects who had been exposed to COVID-19, were actively infected with it, or had recovered from it provided the deeply sampled blood TCRbeta repertoires that made up the dataset. The repertoires were released in a freely available public database intended as a resource for research on the immune response to SARS-CoV-2. The samples were drawn from two sources: the first 160 participants of the ongoing ImmuneRACE study, and about 1,300 subjects contributed by 6 global collaborators. The sample metadata nearly always contained a de-identified subject ID, COVID-19 status, age in years and sex. Where HLA class I and class II types were available, the types were taken from metadata supplied by the sample provider, not from assay-based typing.

A remark on this clone: Its antigen remains unidentified. At one end, the junction sequence differs from germline, possibly due to a read error.

CDR1 SEHNR and CDR2 FQNEAQ are derived from the germline V gene (reference sequence). The CDR3 runs 11 residues from the cysteine to the phenylalanine. Just the 33-base CDR3 DNA is kept, in frame starting at base 1. Results the study describes overall, beyond this receptor: The quantity of clinical and demographic metadata differed by source and by participant and was supplied without curation.

Collaborating institutions collected whole blood in K2EDTA tubes following their own protocols. For TCRbeta analysis, collaborators shipped samples in one of three forms: frozen whole blood, isolated PBMCs, or DNA extracted from either of those sample types. TCRbeta CDR3 regions were amplified from genomic DNA by means of the immunoSEQ Assay, a bias-controlled multiplex PCR. Per the original workflow: Nucleated cell counts per sample were estimated from amplification of reference gene primers within the assay. To quantify the absolute abundance of each unique TCRbeta CDR3 rearrangement, sequence reads were collapsed and filtered. For each sample, productive Simpson clonality was calculated as the square root of Simpson's diversity index across productive rearrangements. The table comes from immuneACCESS by way of TCRdb, which keeps in-frame sequences with V and J called. Part of the clones is missing from these tables; in studies checked, under half for an unresolved V gene and the rest for unknown reasons. V and J calls and clone size are copied from that table; D and trimming were computed from the DNA. The sample contains 150,000 to 200,000 clones, around 74% of them found a single time. The ten largest clones add up to about 3% of the sample.

Specimen: peripheral blood. This sequence uses TRBV7-9 and TRBJ1-6, with the D segment identity uncertain. This receptor was identified in an elderly woman with acute or convalescent COVID-19. The CDR3: CASSTVSLLHF. In nucleotide form, the sequence is TGTGCCAGCAGCACTGTATCACTCCTCCACTTT.